This entry lists 12 T cell receptor beta chains sequenced from one sample in a study of early T cells in non-severe SARS-CoV-2 infection. TCRdb re-called the 5' RACE reads with MiXCR, one entry per CDR3 protein. The sample shows about 35,000 distinct CDR3 sequences, about 6.3% of them seen only once. Sequencing was performed on whole blood. The receptors shown here come from an adult who was a healthcare worker with PCR-confirmed SARS-CoV-2 infection or an uninfected control (not recorded which).

This clonotype has at least ten counts. This chain links TRBV7-9 with TRBJ1-3, with D unresolved. There are 14 residues in the CDR3. Germline CDR1 is SEHNR and CDR2 is FQNEAQ (reference sequence). V lost 3 bases, J lost 0 bases, and 6 bases lay in between. The CDR3 here is CASSFEGSGNTIYF. The CDR3 region has the DNA TGTGCCAGCAGCTTTGAGGGCTCTGGAAACACCATATATTTT.

Ten or more counts support this clonotype. This chain joins TRBV20-1 and TRBJ1-1; perhaps TRBD1 as D (6 bases). V shed 6 bases and J shed 2 bases, with 16 bases lying between them. CDR3 length: 14 residues. CDR1 is DFQATT and CDR2 is SNEGSKA in the germline V gene (reference sequence). The CDR3 reads CSACRQEVNTEAFF. The CDR3 bases are TGCAGTGCCTGCCGACAGGAGGTAAACACTGAAGCTTTCTTT.

The chain combines TRBV4-3 with TRBJ2-1; TRBD2 matches at 8 bases. The junction had 8 bases not matched to a gene; V was cut back by 1 base and J by 6 bases. The CDR3 spans 16 residues. Germline lookup yields CDR1 LGHNA and CDR2 YSLEER. CDR3 residues: CASSQAGTRVSNEQFF. DNA of the CDR3: TGCGCCAGCAGCCAAGCAGGGACTAGGGTCTCCAATGAGCAGTTCTTC.

This clonotype was seen only a few times. The genes are TRBV5-6 and TRBJ2-3; D assignment may be TRBD1 or TRBD2 (6 bases each). Germline CDR1 is SGHDT and CDR2 is YYEEEE. Trimming removed 0 bases from V and 1 base from J, with 9 bases in between. The CDR3 extends over 15 amino acids. CDR3 sequence: CASSLAGAGTDTQYF. DNA for the CDR3: TGTGCCAGCAGCTTGGCGGGGGCTGGCACAGATACGCAGTATTTT.

This clonotype was counted a few times. The chain recombines TRBV28 with TRBJ1-6; D is unresolved. Trimming took 5 bases from V and 12 from J, leaving 17 bases between them. The CDR3 totals 14 residues. CDR1 is MDHEN and CDR2 is SYDVKM in the germline V gene. In nucleotides, the CDR3 is TGTGCCAGCAGTACTGACTGGGGTTTGGGACCCCTCCACTTT. Translating it yields CASSTDWGLGPLHF.

This clonotype was counted at least ten times. The V and J genes are TRBV20-1 and TRBJ2-5, with 10 positions matching TRBD1. Germline CDR1 DFQATT, CDR2 SNEGSKA (reference sequence). This CDR3 has 13 residues. The V gene end was trimmed by 3 bases and the J gene end by 4 bases; junction bases not matched to a gene: 2. CDR3 DNA: TGCAGTGCTAGTGGGGACAGGGGAGAGACCCAGTACTTC. This gives the protein CSASGDRGETQYF.

This clonotype turned up a few times. The chain couples TRBV12-3 or TRBV12-4 to TRBJ2-1; D is perhaps TRBD2 (6 bases). Trimming pared 5 bases from V and 5 bases from J, leaving 16 bases between. The CDR3 runs 15 residues. CDR3 DNA sequence: TGTGCCAGCAGTCCCACCGGGACTGGCAACAATGAGCAGTTCTTC. Encoded protein: CASSPTGTGNNEQFF.

This clonotype has at least ten counts. The genes are TRBV7-9 and TRBJ2-3; D unclear. This CDR3 spans 14 amino acids. CDR1 SEHNR and CDR2 FQNEAQ come from the germline V gene (reference sequence). The germline V and J ends were trimmed by 3 bases and 1 base, with 8 bases remaining between them. CDR3 residues: CASSFWQGTDTQYF. DNA for the CDR3: TGTGCCAGCAGCTTTTGGCAGGGCACAGATACGCAGTATTTT. The variable domain in full, completed from reference TRBV7-9 and TRBJ2-3, reads DTGVSQNPRHKITKRGQNVTFRCDPISEHNRLYWYRQTLGQGPEFLTYFQNEAQLEKSRLLSDRFSAERPKGSFSTLEIQRTEQGDSAMYLCASSFWQGTDTQYFGPGTRLTVL.

This clonotype was seen only a few times. The chain is built from TRBV5-1 and TRBJ2-2; D remains ambiguous. V dropped 0 bases and J dropped 4 bases, with 4 bases sitting between them. The germline V gene has CDR1 SGHRS and CDR2 YFSETQ. The CDR3 sequence is 13 residues long. The CDR3 sequence is CASSLALTGELFF. For the CDR3, the DNA is TGCGCCAGCAGCTTGGCCCTCACCGGGGAGCTGTTTTTT.

V gene TRBV12-3 or TRBV12-4 combines with J gene TRBJ2-1, with 7 nucleotides matching TRBD2. V lost 3 bases to trimming and J lost 5 bases; unmatched junction nucleotides: 10. The CDR3 runs 16 residues. CDR3 coding DNA: TGTGCCAGCAGTTTTGGGGGAGGGTTCTATAACAATGAGCAGTTCTTC. Translation gives CASSFGGGFYNNEQFF.

This clonotype was detected a few times. This sequence joins TRBV5-1 and TRBJ1-4; D is uncertain. V dropped 1 base and J dropped 8 bases, with 9 bases sitting between them. In germline, CDR1 is SGHRS, CDR2 YFSETQ. This CDR3 comprises 13 residues. Here the CDR3 DNA reads TGCGCCAGCAGCTTGTTGGTTAGCGAAAAACTGTTTTTT. Protein product: CASSLLVSEKLFF.

V is TRBV11-2 and J is TRBJ2-7; 9 bases map to TRBD2. Losses at the gene ends were 8 bases for V and 2 bases for J; bases not matched to a gene: 7. The length of the CDR3 is 14 residues. In germline, CDR1 is SGHAT, CDR2 FQNNGV. CDR3: CASRREGAAYEQYF. The CDR3 DNA is TGTGCCAGCCGGCGGGAGGGCGCGGCCTACGAGCAGTACTTC.